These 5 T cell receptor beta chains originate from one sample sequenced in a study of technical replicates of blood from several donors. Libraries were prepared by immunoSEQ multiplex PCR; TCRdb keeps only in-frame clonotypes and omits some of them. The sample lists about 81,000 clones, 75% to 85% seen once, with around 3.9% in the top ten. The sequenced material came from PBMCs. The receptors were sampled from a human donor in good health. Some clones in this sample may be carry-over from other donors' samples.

The CDR3 bases are TGCAGCGTTGTACAGGCGAGTAGGTACGAGCAGTACTTC. Its translation is CSVVQASRYEQYF. V gene TRBV29-1 combines with J gene TRBJ2-5; TRBD1 might be the D (5 bases). Near its end, the DNA agrees better with TRBJ2-7, so the J call may be wrong. In germline, CDR1 is SQVTM, CDR2 ANQGSEA. The CDR3 runs 13 residues.

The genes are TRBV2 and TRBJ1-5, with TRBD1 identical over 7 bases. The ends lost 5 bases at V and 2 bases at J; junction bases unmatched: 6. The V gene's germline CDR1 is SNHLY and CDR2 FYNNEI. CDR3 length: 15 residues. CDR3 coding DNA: TGTGCCAGCAGTCTACAGGGGTTGGGCAATCAGCCCCAGCATTTT. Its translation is CASSLQGLGNQPQHF.

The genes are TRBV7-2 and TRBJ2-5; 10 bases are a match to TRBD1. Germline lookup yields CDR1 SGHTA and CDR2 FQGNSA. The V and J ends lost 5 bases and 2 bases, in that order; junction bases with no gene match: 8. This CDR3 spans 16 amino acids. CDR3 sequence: CASSEEGQGFQETQYF. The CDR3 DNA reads TGTGCCAGCAGCGAAGAGGGACAGGGGTTTCAAGAGACCCAGTACTTC.

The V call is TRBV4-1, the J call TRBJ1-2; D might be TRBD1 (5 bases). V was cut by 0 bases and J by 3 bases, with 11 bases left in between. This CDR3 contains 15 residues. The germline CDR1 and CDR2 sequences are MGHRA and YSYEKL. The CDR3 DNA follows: TGCGCCAGCAGCCAAGAATCTACAGGCTACTATGGCTACACCTTC. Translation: CASSQESTGYYGYTF.

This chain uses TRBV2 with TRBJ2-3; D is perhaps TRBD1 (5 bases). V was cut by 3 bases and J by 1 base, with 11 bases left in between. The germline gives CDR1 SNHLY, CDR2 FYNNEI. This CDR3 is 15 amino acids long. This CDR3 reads CASSDRSRGTDTQYF. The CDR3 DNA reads TGTGCCAGCAGTGATAGGTCCAGGGGCACAGATACGCAGTATTTT.